This entry concerns a single T cell receptor beta chain. This specimen comes from a study of blood T cell repertoires in COVID-19. Study at large: There were acute and convalescent COVID-19 samples, and they came from the United States, Italy and Spain.

The V and J ends lost 2 bases and 4 bases respectively, with 6 bases between them. The germline CDR1 and CDR2 sequences are MDHEN and SYDVKM. This CDR3 spans 12 amino acids. Measured with immunoSEQ multiplex PCR; TCRdb has only the in-frame clones, and not every one. The table records 90,000 to 150,000 clones, 85% to 90% of them present only once. Sequenced: peripheral blood. The rearrangement joins TRBV28 to TRBJ2-7, with unresolved D. The source is a man in his 70s with active or convalescent COVID-19. CDR3 sequence: CASSLGQYEQYF. The CDR3 DNA follows: TGTGCCAGCAGTTTAGGTCAGTACGAGCAGTACTTC.